This T cell receptor beta chain derives from a study of OX40 agonist ivuxolimab in advanced cancers. The wider study: Ivuxolimab was administered intravenously to patients at 0.01 to 10 mg/kg every 2 weeks.

The table came from immunoSEQ multiplex PCR; TCRdb's copy has only in-frame clones and leaves some out. Of tens of thousands of clones listed, about 85% are singletons. Anyone with autoimmune disease history or systemic immunosuppression was excluded. Points on this clone: Antigen unknown.

Germline loops: CDR1 MNHNS, CDR2 SASEGT. With 4 bases clipped from V and 3 bases from J, the junction kept 8 bases outside the gene matches. This CDR3 comprises 17 residues. Overall study findings and caveats: Researchers did not determine the expanded peripheral T cells' antigen specificity. Relative to CD4+ cells, CD8+ T cells on average had more expanded clones.

This material consisted of CD4+ or CD8+ T cells sorted from blood, taken in a trial of the OX40 agonist ivuxolimab. The chain carries TRBV6-1 and TRBJ1-4; 10 bases are shared with TRBD1. This receptor was taken from an adult with an advanced solid tumor such as melanoma, head and neck, liver or kidney cancer. The CDR3 protein is CASSAGTGVRANEKLFF. DNA of the CDR3: TGTGCCAGCAGTGCGGGGACAGGGGTCAGGGCTAATGAAAAACTGTTTTTT.